Presented here are 20 T cell receptor beta chains from one specimen sequenced in a study of T cell changes during pregnancy in multiple sclerosis. The data were produced by immunoSEQ multiplex PCR, yet TCRdb's version contains in-frame clones alone and is incomplete. There are some 69,000 clones in the sample; more than 90% occur only once, and 2.1% lies in the top ten. The sequences come from peripheral blood, collected in the second trimester of pregnancy. The source is a female donor in good health, enrolled as a control in a pregnancy study.

The chain couples TRBV13 to TRBJ2-3, with 12 nucleotides matching TRBD2. The germline CDR1 and CDR2 sequences are PRHDT and FYEKMQ (reference sequence). V shed 5 bases, J shed 2 bases, and the junction held 8 bases outside the gene matches. The CDR3 sequence is 17 residues long. The DNA of the CDR3 is TGTGCCAGCAGCAGCCTAGCGGGGGGGAACCCCACAGATACGCAGTATTTT. Translation: CASSSLAGGNPTDTQYF.

J is TRBJ1-5 and V is TRBV9, with 10 bases matching TRBD1. Unmatched junction bases numbered 13, after V lost 3 bases and J lost 7 bases. Per germline, CDR1 SGDLS and CDR2 YYNGEE. The CDR3 is 17 amino acids. The CDR3 is CASSGRRGTGATQPQHF. Here the CDR3 DNA reads TGTGCCAGCAGCGGCCGTCGGGGGACAGGGGCAACACAGCCCCAGCATTTT.

The V call is TRBV6-1, the J call TRBJ1-1; D gene unclear. The CDR3 loop spans 11 amino acids. Per the germline V gene, CDR1 is MNHNS and CDR2 is SASEGT. Trimming removed 6 bases at V and 7 bases at J, with 9 bases between. This CDR3 reads CASREGVEAFF. The CDR3 coding sequence is TGTGCCAGCAGGGAGGGAGTTGAAGCTTTCTTT.

In the case of this clone: A junction boundary mismatches the germline segment, possibly from a read error. The chain combines TRBV7-8 with TRBJ2-7; 16 bases align to TRBD2. In germline, CDR1 is SGHVS, CDR2 FQNEAQ. This CDR3 is 18 amino acids long. The CDR3 reads CASTLPGTSGGALYEQYF. The CDR3 coding sequence is TGTGCCAGCACCTTACCCGGGACTAGCGGGGGGGCCCTGTACGAGCAGTACTTC.

The rearrangement uses TRBV28 and TRBJ1-5; 9 bases line up with TRBD1. Germline CDR1 reads MDHEN; CDR2 reads SYDVKM. The CDR3 is made up of 18 amino acids. With 2 bases clipped from V and 5 bases from J, the junction kept 13 bases outside the gene matches. The CDR3 DNA is TGTGCCAGCAGTTTAATAATAGCTAGGACAGGGGTAGATCAGCCCCAGCATTTT. The encoded protein is CASSLIIARTGVDQPQHF.

The chain combines TRBV15 with TRBJ2-4; D gene unclear. This CDR3 is built from 16 residues. Germline loops: CDR1 LNHNV, CDR2 YYDKDF (reference sequence). With 5 bases removed from V and 4 bases from J, the gap between germline ends came to 18 bases. The CDR3 DNA reads TGTGCCACCAGCGGTAGGTCCCGACAAGTTAAAAACATTCAGTACTTC. Protein sequence: CATSGRSRQVKNIQYF.

The chain uses TRBV6-5 and TRBJ1-2; D might be TRBD1 (6 bases). From germline, CDR1 is MNHEY and CDR2 SVGAGI. V shed 8 bases and J shed 7 bases, with 20 bases lying between them. This CDR3 has 14 amino acids. Written as DNA, the CDR3 is TGTGCCAGCTATTCTACAGGGAGAGGAATTGGCTACACCTTC. The encoded protein is CASYSTGRGIGYTF.

The chain is built from TRBV27 and TRBJ2-3; perhaps TRBD2 as D (6 bases). The V gene lost 8 bases and the J gene lost 5 bases, with 17 bases spanning the gap. Germline V gene data show CDR1 as MNHEY and CDR2 as SMNVEV (reference sequence). The CDR3 spans 14 residues. The CDR3 region is CASVRGVIGDTQYF. The CDR3 bases are TGTGCCAGCGTACGCGGGGTTATCGGAGATACGCAGTATTTT.

The chain carries TRBV5-6 and TRBJ1-4, with TRBD1 identical over 9 bases. The V gene end was trimmed by 3 bases and the J gene end by 3 bases; junction bases not matched to a gene: 3. The CDR3 runs 15 residues. Germline V gives CDR1 SGHDT, CDR2 YYEEEE. In nucleotides, the CDR3 is TGTGCCAGCAGCTCTACAGGGGGCTCTAATGAAAAACTGTTTTTT. It codes for CASSSTGGSNEKLFF. Based on the CDR3 plus reference TRBV5-6 and TRBJ1-4, the full variable domain is DAGVTQSPTHLIKTRGQQVTLRCSPKSGHDTVSWYQQALGQGPQFIFQYYEEEERQRGNFPDRFSGHQFPNYSSELNVNALLLGDSALYLCASSSTGGSNEKLFFGSGTQLSVL.

The chain employs TRBV6-5 and TRBJ1-6, with a tentative D call TRBD1 (5 bases). The CDR3 totals 15 residues. V was clipped by 5 bases and J by 10 bases, with 18 bases between them. Per germline, CDR1 MNHEY and CDR2 SVGAGI. Written as DNA, the CDR3 is TGTGCCAGCAGTGGTCCTCAGGGCGTGGACTCACCCCTCCACTTT. Residues: CASSGPQGVDSPLHF.

The chain recombines TRBV2 with TRBJ2-7, with D perhaps matching TRBD2 (7 bases). V shed 0 bases and J shed 2 bases, with 11 bases lying between them. The CDR3 consists of 15 residues. Germline CDR1 and CDR2: SNHLY and FYNNEI. CDR3 amino acids: CASSEAGEGAYEQYF. In DNA form, the CDR3 reads TGTGCCAGCAGTGAAGCAGGGGAGGGGGCCTACGAGCAGTACTTC.

In this sample, this clone turned up a few times. The chain links TRBV4-1 to TRBJ1-1; tentatively, D is TRBD1 (5 bases). This CDR3 contains 14 residues. The V end lost 5 bases, the J end lost 5 bases, and 15 bases lay between the germline ends. Germline CDR1 and CDR2: MGHRA and YSYEKL. CDR3 sequence: CASSSQRGRTEAFF. CDR3 nucleotide sequence: TGCGCCAGCAGCTCCCAGCGGGGCAGGACTGAAGCTTTCTTT.

The chain links TRBV7-2 to TRBJ2-1, with D possibly being TRBD1 (6 bases). Germline lookup yields CDR1 SGHTA and CDR2 FQGNSA. V gave up 5 bases and J gave up 2 bases, with 13 bases separating them. This CDR3 has 15 residues. The CDR3 protein is CASSRHRAAYNEQFF. The CDR3 coding sequence is TGTGCCAGCAGCCGCCACAGGGCGGCCTACAATGAGCAGTTCTTC.

V is TRBV5-6 and J is TRBJ2-5; 9 nucleotides agree with TRBD1. Germline V CDR1 and CDR2: SGHDT, YYEEEE. With 0 bases clipped from V and 1 base from J, the junction kept 4 bases outside the gene matches. The CDR3 runs 16 residues. DNA for the CDR3: TGTGCCAGCAGCTTGGAGGTGACAGGGGGCCAAGAGACCCAGTACTTC. Protein product: CASSLEVTGGQETQYF.

The V gene is TRBV7-9, the J gene TRBJ2-3; weak D call: TRBD2 (6 bases). In germline, CDR1 is SEHNR, CDR2 FQNEAQ (reference sequence). The V gene lost 5 bases and the J gene lost 1 base, with 13 bases spanning the gap. This CDR3 comprises 15 residues. CDR3 coding DNA: TGTGCCAGCAGCAGCGGGCAAGGCCGCACAGATACGCAGTATTTT. Its translation is CASSSGQGRTDTQYF.

The gene calls are TRBV7-8 and TRBJ1-3; 11 nucleotides agree with TRBD1. There are 17 residues in the CDR3. CDR1 is SGHVS and CDR2 is FQNEAQ in the germline V gene. Trimming at V came to 4 bases and at J to 0 bases, leaving 5 bases not matched to a gene. This chain's CDR3 is CASSSGTGGFSGNTIYF. The CDR3 bases are TGTGCCAGCAGCTCCGGGACAGGGGGATTCTCTGGAAACACCATATATTTT.

The chain uses TRBV6-5 and TRBJ1-1, with unresolved D. There are 15 residues in the CDR3. Trimming pared 7 bases from V and 5 bases from J, leaving 20 bases between. Germline CDR1 and CDR2: MNHEY and SVGAGI. In DNA form, the CDR3 reads TGTGCCAGCATTCCCAGACGGGATGGTCAGACTGAAGCTTTCTTT. It codes for CASIPRRDGQTEAFF.

This rearrangement joins TRBV9 to TRBJ1-3; tentatively, D is TRBD1 (5 bases). The CDR3 length is 17 residues. Trimming left V 4 bases short and J 0 bases short, with 17 bases between. In germline, CDR1 is SGDLS, CDR2 YYNGEE. This CDR3 is CASSHPGGVGSGNTIYF. In DNA form, the CDR3 reads TGTGCCAGCAGCCACCCTGGGGGGGTAGGCTCTGGAAACACCATATATTTT.

The CDR3 loop reads CASSPGTGSGNTIYF. The DNA of the CDR3 is TGTGCCAGCAGCCCGGGGACAGGGTCCGGAAACACCATATATTTT. This chain links TRBV7-6 with TRBJ1-3, with 9 bases matching TRBD1. Unmatched junction bases numbered 6, after V lost 5 bases and J lost 4 bases. This CDR3 contains 15 residues. Looked up from germline, CDR1 is SGHVS and CDR2 is FNYEAQ.

V and J are TRBV7-2 and TRBJ1-2; D is perhaps TRBD1 (6 bases). V gave up 1 base and J gave up 8 bases, with 26 bases separating them. CDR3 size: 18 residues. Germline lookup yields CDR1 SGHTA and CDR2 FQGNSA. The CDR3 DNA is TGTGCCAGCAGCTTAGGGACTTTGGGGGGGCGAGAACGAAGAGGCTACACCTTC. It translates to CASSLGTLGGRERRGYTF.